Sequencing of this T cell receptor (beta chain) was carried out in a study of early stage breast cancer tumors. Looking at the study overall: ER+/PR+/HER2- status applied to about 70% of the 16 invasive breast tumors.

This CDR3 region has 20 residues. Germline CDR1 MNHEY, CDR2 SMNVEV (reference sequence). V lost 0 bases, J lost 5 bases, and 12 bases stayed unmatched. The method was immunoSEQ multiplex PCR; TCRdb's version includes in-frame clones alone and lacks a portion of them. The table lists some 19,000 clones, about 75% of them singletons. This rearrangement joins TRBV27 to TRBJ2-5, with TRBD2 identical over 16 bases. Sequences were obtained from blood. This clonotype originated in a person in their sixties or seventies with breast cancer. The CDR3: CASSLSNKGLAGGGRETQYF. The CDR3 bases are TGTGCCAGCAGTTTATCGAACAAGGGACTAGCGGGGGGGGGCCGGGAGACCCAGTACTTC.